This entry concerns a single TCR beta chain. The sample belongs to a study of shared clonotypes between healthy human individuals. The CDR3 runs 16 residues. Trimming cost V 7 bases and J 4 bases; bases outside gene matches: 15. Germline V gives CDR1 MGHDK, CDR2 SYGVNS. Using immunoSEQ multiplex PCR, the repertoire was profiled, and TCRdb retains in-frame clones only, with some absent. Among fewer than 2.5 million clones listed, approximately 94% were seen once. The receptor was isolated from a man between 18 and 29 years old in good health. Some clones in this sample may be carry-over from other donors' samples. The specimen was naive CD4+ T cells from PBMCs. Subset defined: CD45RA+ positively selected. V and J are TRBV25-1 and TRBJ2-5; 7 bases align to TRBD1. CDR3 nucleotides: TGTGCCAGCACCCCCCGGGGCAGGGGGACAAGAGAGACCCAGTACTTC. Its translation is CASTPRGRGTRETQYF.